This T cell receptor beta chain was captured in a study of blood T cells in healthy people across ages. Per-sample yields of isolated PBMCs were at least 6 million. After removal of 2 bases from V and 5 bases from J, the junction contained 3 bases not matched to a gene. Germline-derived CDR1 and CDR2 are SGHNT and YYREEE (reference sequence). The CDR3 contains 14 residues. A sample-barcoded 5' primer and a J-beta primer mix were used in a second PCR of roughly 7 to 11 cycles. MiXCR was run by TCRdb on the 5' RACE reads, yielding one entry per CDR3 protein. The sample has hundreds of thousands of distinct CDR3 sequences, roughly 24% seen once; the top ten hold about 3%. The same sample was also studied in work on T cells of mothers and their children.

The origin of this receptor is a boy between 10 and 17 years old in good health. The sample taken for sequencing was blood. V and J are TRBV5-4 and TRBJ2-5; 10 bases are shared with TRBD2. CDR3 sequence reads: CASSLPSGGETQYF. DNA of the CDR3: TGTGCCAGCAGCTTACCTAGCGGGGGTGAGACCCAGTACTTC.